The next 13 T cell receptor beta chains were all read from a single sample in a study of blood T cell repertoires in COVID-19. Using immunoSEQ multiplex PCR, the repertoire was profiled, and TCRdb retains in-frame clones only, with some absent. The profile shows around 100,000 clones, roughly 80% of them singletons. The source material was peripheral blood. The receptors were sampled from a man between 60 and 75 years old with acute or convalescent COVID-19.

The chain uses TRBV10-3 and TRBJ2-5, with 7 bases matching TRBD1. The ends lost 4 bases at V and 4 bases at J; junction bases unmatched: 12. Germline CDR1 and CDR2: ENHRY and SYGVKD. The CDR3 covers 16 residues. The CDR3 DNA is TGTGCCATCAGTGGGGTACAGGGGACCGTAATAGAGACCCAGTACTTC. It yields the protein CAISGVQGTVIETQYF.

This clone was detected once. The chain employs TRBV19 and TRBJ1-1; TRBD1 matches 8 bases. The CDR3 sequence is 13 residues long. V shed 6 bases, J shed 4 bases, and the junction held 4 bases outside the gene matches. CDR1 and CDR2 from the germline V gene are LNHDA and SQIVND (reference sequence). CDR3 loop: CASRTGESTEAFF. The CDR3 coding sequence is TGTGCCAGTAGGACAGGGGAGAGCACTGAAGCTTTCTTT.

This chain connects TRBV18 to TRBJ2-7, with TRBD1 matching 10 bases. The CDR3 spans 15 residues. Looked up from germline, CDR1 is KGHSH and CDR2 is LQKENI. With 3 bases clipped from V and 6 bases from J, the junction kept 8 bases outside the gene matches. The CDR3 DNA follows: TGTGCCAGCTCACCGCTACGGGACAGGGGAGGCGAGCAGTACTTC. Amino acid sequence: CASSPLRDRGGEQYF.

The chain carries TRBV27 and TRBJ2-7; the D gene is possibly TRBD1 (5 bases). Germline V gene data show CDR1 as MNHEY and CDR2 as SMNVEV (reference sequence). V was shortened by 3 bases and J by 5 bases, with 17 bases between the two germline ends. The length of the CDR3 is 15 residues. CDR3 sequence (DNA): TGTGCCAGCAGTTTCTTCGTGGGGCAATATCACGAGCAGTACTTC. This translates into CASSFFVGQYHEQYF.

CDR3 sequence: CASSPGAGEKTFF. The DNA of the CDR3 is TGTGCCAGCTCACCAGGGGCAGGGGAAAAAACTTTCTTT. The chain recombines TRBV18 with TRBJ1-1; D possibly corresponds to TRBD1 (6 bases). This CDR3 is built from 13 residues. The germline CDR1 and CDR2 sequences are KGHSH and LQKENI. V was clipped by 2 bases and J by 12 bases, with 16 bases between them.

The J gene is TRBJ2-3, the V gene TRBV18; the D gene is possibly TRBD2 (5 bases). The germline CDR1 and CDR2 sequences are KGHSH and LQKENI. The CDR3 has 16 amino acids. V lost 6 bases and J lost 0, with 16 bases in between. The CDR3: CASSRGSTSSTDTQYF. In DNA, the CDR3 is TGTGCCAGCTCCCGGGGATCCACCTCTAGCACAGATACGCAGTATTTT. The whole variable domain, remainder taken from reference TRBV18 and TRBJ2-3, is NAGVMQNPRHLVRRRGQEARLRCSPMKGHSHVYWYRQLPEEGLKFMVYLQKENIIDESGMPKERFSAEFPKEGPSILRIQQVVRGDSAAYFCASSRGSTSSTDTQYFGPGTRLTVL.

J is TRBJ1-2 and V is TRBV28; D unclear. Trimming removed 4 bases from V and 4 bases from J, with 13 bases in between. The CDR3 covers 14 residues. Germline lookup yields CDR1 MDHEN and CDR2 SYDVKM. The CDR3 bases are TGTGCCAGCAGTTCGGGAGCAGGTAGCTATGGCTACACCTTC. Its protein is CASSSGAGSYGYTF.

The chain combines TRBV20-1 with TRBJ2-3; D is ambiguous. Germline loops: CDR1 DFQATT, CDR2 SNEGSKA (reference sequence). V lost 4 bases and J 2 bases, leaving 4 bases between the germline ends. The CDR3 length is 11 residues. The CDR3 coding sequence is TGCAGTGCTACCCACACAGATACGCAGTATTTT. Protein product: CSATHTDTQYF.

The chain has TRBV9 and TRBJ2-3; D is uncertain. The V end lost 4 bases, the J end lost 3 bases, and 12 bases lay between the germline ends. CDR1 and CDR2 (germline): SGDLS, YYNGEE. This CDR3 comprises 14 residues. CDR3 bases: TGTGCCAGCAGCCCCACGACTGGGACAGATACGCAGTATTTT. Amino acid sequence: CASSPTTGTDTQYF.

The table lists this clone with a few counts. The CDR3 coding sequence is TGTGCCAGCGGGATCGGGACCTACGAGCAGTACTTC. Its protein is CASGIGTYEQYF. The V and J genes are TRBV2 and TRBJ2-7; weak D call: TRBD2 (5 bases). Germline CDR1 reads SNHLY; CDR2 reads FYNNEI. Trimming left V 8 bases short and J 2 bases short, with 10 bases between. The CDR3 consists of 12 residues.

The CDR3 nucleotides read TGTGCCAGCAGCTTAGCTGGGGCTATAGGCACTGAAGCTTTCTTT. Its translation is CASSLAGAIGTEAFF. The chain links TRBV11-3 to TRBJ1-1, with a possible D match to TRBD1 (5 bases). Germline V gives CDR1 SGHNT, CDR2 YENEEA. V lost 1 base to trimming and J lost 4 bases, with 13 bases between them. The CDR3 has 15 amino acids.

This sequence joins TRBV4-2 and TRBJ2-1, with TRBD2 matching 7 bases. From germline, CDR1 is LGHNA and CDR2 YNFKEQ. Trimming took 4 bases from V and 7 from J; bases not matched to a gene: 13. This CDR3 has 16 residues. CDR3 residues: CASSPARLAVGNEQFF. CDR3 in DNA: TGTGCCAGCAGCCCCGCCCGGCTAGCGGTAGGGAATGAGCAGTTCTTC.

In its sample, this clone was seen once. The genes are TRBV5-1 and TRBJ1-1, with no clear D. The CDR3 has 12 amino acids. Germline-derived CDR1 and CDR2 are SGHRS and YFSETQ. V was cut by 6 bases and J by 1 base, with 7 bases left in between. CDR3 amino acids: CASTHGNTEAFF. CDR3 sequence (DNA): TGCGCCAGCACCCACGGGAACACTGAAGCTTTCTTT.